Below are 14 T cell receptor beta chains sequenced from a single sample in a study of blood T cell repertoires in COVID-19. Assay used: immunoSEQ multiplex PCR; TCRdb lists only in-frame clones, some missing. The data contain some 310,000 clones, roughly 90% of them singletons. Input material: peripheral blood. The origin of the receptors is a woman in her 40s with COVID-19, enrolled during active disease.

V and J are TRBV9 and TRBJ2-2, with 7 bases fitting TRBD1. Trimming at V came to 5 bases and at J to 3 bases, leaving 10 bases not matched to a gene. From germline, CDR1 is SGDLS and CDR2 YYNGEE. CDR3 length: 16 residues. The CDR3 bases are TGTGCCAGCAGTCGGCGAGGAGACAGGGACACCGGGGAGCTGTTTTTT. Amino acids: CASSRRGDRDTGELFF. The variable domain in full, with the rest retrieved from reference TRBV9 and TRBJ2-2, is DSGVTQTPKHLITATGQRVTLRCSPRSGDLSVYWYQQSLDQGLQFLIQYYNGEERAKGNILERFSAQQFPDLHSELNLSSLELGDSALYFCASSRRGDRDTGELFFGEGSRLTVL.

The CDR3 here is CASSPSGQPNSPLHF. CDR3 sequence (DNA): TGTGCCAGCAGTCCTTCGGGACAGCCCAATTCACCCCTCCACTTT. The rearrangement uses TRBV7-3 and TRBJ1-6; 7 bases are a match to TRBD1. Germline V gene sequence: CDR1 SGHTA, CDR2 FQGTGA. The CDR3 runs 15 residues. V dropped 6 bases and J dropped 7; count of bases not matched to a gene: 9.

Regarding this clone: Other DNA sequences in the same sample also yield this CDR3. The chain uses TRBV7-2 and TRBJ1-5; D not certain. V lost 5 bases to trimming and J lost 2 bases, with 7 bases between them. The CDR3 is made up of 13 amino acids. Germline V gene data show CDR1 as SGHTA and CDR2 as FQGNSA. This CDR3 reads CASSLRGNQPQHF. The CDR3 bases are TGTGCCAGCAGCCTCCGCGGCAATCAGCCCCAGCATTTT.

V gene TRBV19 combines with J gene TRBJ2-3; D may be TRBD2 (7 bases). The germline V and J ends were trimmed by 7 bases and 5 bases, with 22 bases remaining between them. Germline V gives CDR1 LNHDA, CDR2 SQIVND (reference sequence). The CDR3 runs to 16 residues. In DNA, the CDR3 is TGTGCCAGTACTTCGCCGACAGGAGGGGGGGGAGATACGCAGTATTTT. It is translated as CASTSPTGGGGDTQYF.

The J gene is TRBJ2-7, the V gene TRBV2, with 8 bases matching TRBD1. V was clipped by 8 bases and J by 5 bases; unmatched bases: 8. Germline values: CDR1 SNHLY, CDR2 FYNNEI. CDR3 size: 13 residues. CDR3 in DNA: TGTGCCAGCGGAGGGACAGGTTTCGACGAGCAGTACTTC. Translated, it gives CASGGTGFDEQYF.

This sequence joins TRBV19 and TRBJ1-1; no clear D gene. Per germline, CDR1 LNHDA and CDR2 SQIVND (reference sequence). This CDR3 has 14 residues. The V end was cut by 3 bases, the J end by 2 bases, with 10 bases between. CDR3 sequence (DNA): TGTGCCAGTAGTATGGGGAGACTTAACACTGAAGCTTTCTTT. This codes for CASSMGRLNTEAFF.

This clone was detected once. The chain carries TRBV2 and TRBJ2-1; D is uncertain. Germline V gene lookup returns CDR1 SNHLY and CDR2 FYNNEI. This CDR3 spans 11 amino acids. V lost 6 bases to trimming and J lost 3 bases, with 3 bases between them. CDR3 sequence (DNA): TGTGCCAGCAGCGTCTACAATGAGCAGTTCTTC. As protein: CASSVYNEQFF.

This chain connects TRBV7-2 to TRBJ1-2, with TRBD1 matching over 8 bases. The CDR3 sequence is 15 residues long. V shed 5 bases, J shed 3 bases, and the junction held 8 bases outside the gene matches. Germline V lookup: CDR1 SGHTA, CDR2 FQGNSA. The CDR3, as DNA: TGTGCCAGCAGCCCTTCGACAGGGGCGGACTATGGCTACACCTTC. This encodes CASSPSTGADYGYTF.

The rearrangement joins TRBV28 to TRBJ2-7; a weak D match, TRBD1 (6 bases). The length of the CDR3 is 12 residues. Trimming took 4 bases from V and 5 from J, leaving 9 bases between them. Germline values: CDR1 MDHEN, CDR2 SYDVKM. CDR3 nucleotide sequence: TGTGCCAGCAGTTCACAGGGAGACGAGCAGTACTTC. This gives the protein CASSSQGDEQYF. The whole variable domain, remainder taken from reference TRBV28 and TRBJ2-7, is DVKVTQSSRYLVKRTGEKVFLECVQDMDHENMFWYRQDPGLGLRLIYFSYDVKMKEKGDIPEGYSVSREKKERFSLILESASTNQTSMYLCASSSQGDEQYFGPGTRLTVT.

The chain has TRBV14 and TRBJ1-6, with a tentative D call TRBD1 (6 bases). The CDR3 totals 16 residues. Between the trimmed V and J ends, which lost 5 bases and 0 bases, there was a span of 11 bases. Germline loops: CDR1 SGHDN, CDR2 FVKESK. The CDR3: CASSVQGASYNSPLHF. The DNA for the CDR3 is TGTGCCAGCAGCGTACAGGGTGCCTCCTATAATTCACCCCTCCACTTT.

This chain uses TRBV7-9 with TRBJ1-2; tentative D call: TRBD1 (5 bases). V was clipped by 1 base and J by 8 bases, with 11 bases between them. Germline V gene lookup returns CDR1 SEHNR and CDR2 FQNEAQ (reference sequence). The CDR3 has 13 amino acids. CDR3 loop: CASSLVGAGGYTF. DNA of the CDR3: TGTGCCAGCAGCTTAGTTGGGGCGGGAGGCTACACCTTC.

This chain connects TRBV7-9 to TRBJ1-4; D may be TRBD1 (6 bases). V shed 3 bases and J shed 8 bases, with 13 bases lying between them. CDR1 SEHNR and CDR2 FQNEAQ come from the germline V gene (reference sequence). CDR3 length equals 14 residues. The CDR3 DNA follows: TGTGCCAGCAGCTTCACCCGGGACAACGAAAAACTGTTTTTT. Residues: CASSFTRDNEKLFF.

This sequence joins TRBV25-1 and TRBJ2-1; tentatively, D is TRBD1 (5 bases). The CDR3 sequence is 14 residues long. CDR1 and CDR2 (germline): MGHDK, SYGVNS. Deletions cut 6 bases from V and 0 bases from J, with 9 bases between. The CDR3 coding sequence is TGTGCCAGCAGCAGACAGAGCTCCTACAATGAGCAGTTCTTC. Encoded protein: CASSRQSSYNEQFF. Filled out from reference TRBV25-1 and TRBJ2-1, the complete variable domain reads EADIYQTPRYLVIGTGKKITLECSQTMGHDKMYWYQQDPGMELHLIHYSYGVNSTEKGDLSSESTVSRIRTEHFPLTLESARPSHTSQYLCASSRQSSYNEQFFGPGTRLTVL.

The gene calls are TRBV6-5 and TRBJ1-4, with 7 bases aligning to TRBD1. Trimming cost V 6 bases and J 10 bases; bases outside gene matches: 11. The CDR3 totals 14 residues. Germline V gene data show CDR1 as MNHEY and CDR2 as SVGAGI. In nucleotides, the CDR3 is TGTGCCAGCAGGGAGGGACAGCCCCTTCGAAAACTGTTTTTT. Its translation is CASREGQPLRKLFF.